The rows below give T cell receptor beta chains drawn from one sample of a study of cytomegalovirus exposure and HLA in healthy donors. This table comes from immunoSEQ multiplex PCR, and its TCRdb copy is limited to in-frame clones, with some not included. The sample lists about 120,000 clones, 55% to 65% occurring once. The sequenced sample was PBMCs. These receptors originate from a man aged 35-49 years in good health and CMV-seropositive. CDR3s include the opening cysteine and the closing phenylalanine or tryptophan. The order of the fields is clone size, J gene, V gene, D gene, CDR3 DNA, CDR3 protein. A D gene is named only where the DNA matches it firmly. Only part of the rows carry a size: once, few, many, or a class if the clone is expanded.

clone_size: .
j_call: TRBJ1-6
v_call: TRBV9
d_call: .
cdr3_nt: TGTGCCAGCAGCGAAGCGACAGATCCTATAAGTTCACCCCTCCACTTT
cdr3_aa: CASSEATDPISSPLHF

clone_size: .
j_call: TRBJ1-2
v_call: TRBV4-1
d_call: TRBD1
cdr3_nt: TGCGCCAGCAGCCCCGGGACAGTTAACTATGGCTACACCTTC
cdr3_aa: CASSPGTVNYGYTF

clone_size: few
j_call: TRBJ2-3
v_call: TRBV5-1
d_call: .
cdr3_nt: TGCGCCAGCAGCTTGGAGGGGGTGTTCACAGATACGCAGTATTTT
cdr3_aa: CASSLEGVFTDTQYF

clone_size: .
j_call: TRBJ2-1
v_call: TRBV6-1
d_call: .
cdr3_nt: TGTGCCAGCAGTGAATCGAGGGGGGGGGCCGGGAATGAGCAGTTCTTC
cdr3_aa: CASSESRGGAGNEQFF

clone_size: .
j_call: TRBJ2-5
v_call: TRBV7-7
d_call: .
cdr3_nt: TGTGCTAGCAGCTCACGGGTTCAAGAGACCCAGTACTTC
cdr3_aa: CASSSRVQETQYF

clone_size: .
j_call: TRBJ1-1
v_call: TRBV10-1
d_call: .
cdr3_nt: TGCGCCAGCAGTGGAGCCCCAAACACTGAAGCTTTCTTT
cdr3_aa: CASSGAPNTEAFF

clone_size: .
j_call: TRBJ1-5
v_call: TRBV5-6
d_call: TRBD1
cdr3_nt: TGTGCCAGCAGCCTTAAGGGAGAGGGGGCGAATCGTCAGCCCCAGCATTTT
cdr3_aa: CASSLKGEGANRQPQHF

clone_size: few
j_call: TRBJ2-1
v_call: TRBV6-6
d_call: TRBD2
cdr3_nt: TGTGCCGCCCAGCGGGGGACAAACGAGCAGTTCTTC
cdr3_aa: CAAQRGTNEQFF

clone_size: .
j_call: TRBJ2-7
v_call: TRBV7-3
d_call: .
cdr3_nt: TGTGCCAGCAGCTTAAACGCCGGGATGGAGCAGTACTTC
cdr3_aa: CASSLNAGMEQYF

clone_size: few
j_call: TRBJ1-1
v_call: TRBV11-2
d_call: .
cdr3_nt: TGTGCCAGCAGCTTATTCAGCGCTGCCACTGAAGCTTTCTTT
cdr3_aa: CASSLFSAATEAFF

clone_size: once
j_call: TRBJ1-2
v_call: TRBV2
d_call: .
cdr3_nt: TGTGCCAGCAAGTCCGCCAGGGGTACCGGCTACACCTTC
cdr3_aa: CASKSARGTGYTF